These T cell receptor beta chains were read from a single sample in a study of T cell responses to AZD1222 COVID-19 vaccine. Measured with immunoSEQ multiplex PCR; TCRdb has only the in-frame clones, and not every one. The sample lists 200,000 to 250,000 clones, less than 95% occurring once. The sample here was peripheral blood, taken 28 days after the second dose of the MenACWY control vaccine. The receptors here all came from an adult who received the MenACWY meningococcal vaccine as a control. The CDR3 runs from the conserved cysteine through the conserved F or W. A D gene is named only where the DNA matches it firmly. A row's size may be missing; if present it is once, few, many or a size class.

clone size | J gene | V gene | D gene | CDR3 DNA | CDR3 protein
NA | TRBJ2-7 | TRBV5-4 | NA | TGTGCCAGCAGCTACCGAGACTACGAGCAGTACTTC | CASSYRDYEQYF
once | TRBJ2-7 | TRBV28 | NA | TGTGCCAGCACCTCGGGCGCAAGCTACGAGCAGTACTTC | CASTSGASYEQYF
once | TRBJ2-1 | TRBV5-6 | TRBD2 | TGTGCCAGCAGCTTAATGCTAGCGGGCGACAATGAGCAGTTCTTC | CASSLMLAGDNEQFF
NA | TRBJ1-5 | TRBV5-6 | NA | TGTGCCAGCAGCGTGGGGACGGACCTACCAACCCAGCCCCAGCATTTT | CASSVGTDLPTQPQHF
NA | TRBJ2-1 | TRBV14 | NA | TGTGCCAGCAGCCAGGCCTTACTTGGGAGTGGGTATTACAATGAGCAGTTCTTC | CASSQALLGSGYYNEQFF
NA | TRBJ2-2 | TRBV6-5 | NA | TGTGCCAGCTCGAACAGGGTACCCACCGGGGAGCTGTTTTTT | CASSNRVPTGELFF
NA | TRBJ2-1 | TRBV12-5 | TRBD1 | TGTGCTAGTGGAAACAGGGGGCTGGATGAGCAGTTCTTC | CASGNRGLDEQFF
once | TRBJ1-1 | TRBV6-5 | NA | TGTGCCAGCAGTTACAACGCCAGGGGAATGAACACTGAAGCTTTCTTT | CASSYNARGMNTEAFF
NA | TRBJ1-2 | TRBV6-5 | NA | TGTGCCAGCAGTTACTTCAGGAGTAACTATGGCTACACCTTC | CASSYFRSNYGYTF
NA | TRBJ2-3 | TRBV7-8 | TRBD2 | TGTGCCAGCAGCCAAAGAGGCTCTAGCGGGAGTGCAGATACGCAGTATTTT | CASSQRGSSGSADTQYF
NA | TRBJ2-5 | TRBV2 | NA | TGTGCCAGCAGGACTGAGACCCAGTACTTC | CASRTETQYF
NA | TRBJ1-2 | TRBV6-6 | TRBD1 | TGTGCCAGCGTGACAGGGCGGGGTAACTATGGCTACACCTTC | CASVTGRGNYGYTF
NA | TRBJ1-3 | TRBV30 | NA | TGTGCCTGGACCCGGGACGGCCTTGGAAACACCATATATTTT | CAWTRDGLGNTIYF
NA | TRBJ2-2 | TRBV2 | TRBD1 | TGTGCCAGCAGGGGGACAGGGGGCCCTACCGGGGAGCTGTTTTTT | CASRGTGGPTGELFF
NA | TRBJ2-5 | TRBV7-9 | NA | TGTGCCAGCAGCTTCCCACTCTCCGGTGCGGAGACCCAGTACTTC | CASSFPLSGAETQYF